The 10 T cell receptor beta chains below come from one sample, sequenced in a study of OX40 agonist ivuxolimab in advanced cancers. The receptor library was made with the immunoSEQ multiplex PCR assay. TCRdb took over this immuneACCESS table, retaining in-frame rearrangements with V and J assigned. Such tables are incomplete; in checked studies, under half of the missing clones stem from an unresolved V gene, and the remainder is unexplained. This sample holds about 120,000 clones; roughly nine tenths were observed only once. Jointly, the top ten make up approximately 0.55% of the sample. The material sequenced was CD4+ or CD8+ T cells sorted from blood, taken in a trial of the OX40 agonist ivuxolimab. The receptors were gathered from an adult with an advanced solid tumor such as melanoma, head and neck, liver or kidney cancer.

This clone showed up just once. This chain uses TRBV7-9 with TRBJ2-7, with D perhaps TRBD1 (7 bases). V was clipped by 1 base and J by 7 bases, with 11 bases between them. The CDR3 length is 13 residues. Per germline, CDR1 SEHNR and CDR2 FQNEAQ (reference sequence). CDR3 coding DNA: TGTGCCAGCAGCTTAGGGAGGGGGCGGGAGCAGTACTTC. Amino acid sequence: CASSLGRGREQYF. The full variable domain, rest sourced from reference TRBV7-9 and TRBJ2-7, is DTGVSQNPRHKITKRGQNVTFRCDPISEHNRLYWYRQTLGQGPEFLTYFQNEAQLEKSRLLSDRFSAERPKGSFSTLEIQRTEQGDSAMYLCASSLGRGREQYFGPGTRLTVT.

The chain combines TRBV7-9 with TRBJ1-2; D is ambiguous. V was clipped by 5 bases and J by 2 bases, with 12 bases between them. Germline V gene sequence: CDR1 SEHNR, CDR2 FQNEAQ (reference sequence). The CDR3 has 14 residues. The CDR3 bases are TGTGCCAGCAGCCAAACGACTGTGAACTATGGCTACACCTTC. Translation: CASSQTTVNYGYTF. The complete variable domain, with remaining parts taken from reference TRBV7-9 and TRBJ1-2, reads DTGVSQNPRHKITKRGQNVTFRCDPISEHNRLYWYRQTLGQGPEFLTYFQNEAQLEKSRLLSDRFSAERPKGSFSTLEIQRTEQGDSAMYLCASSQTTVNYGYTFGSGTRLTVV.

The chain has TRBV5-4 and TRBJ2-3, with TRBD2 as a possible D gene (6 bases). CDR1 and CDR2 from the germline V gene are SGHNT and YYREEE (reference sequence). The length of the CDR3 is 17 residues. With 3 bases removed from V and 1 base from J, the gap between germline ends came to 18 bases. The CDR3 DNA is TGTGCCAGCAGCTCCTCAACGCAGTCTAGCGGCACAGATACGCAGTATTTT. Translation gives CASSSSTQSSGTDTQYF.

The J gene is TRBJ2-7, the V gene TRBV7-2; D not certain. Trimming removed 4 bases from V and 3 bases from J, with 7 bases in between. Looked up from germline, CDR1 is SGHTA and CDR2 is FQGNSA. The CDR3 sequence is 12 residues long. The CDR3 sequence is CASSSSLYEQYF. CDR3 DNA sequence: TGTGCCAGCAGCTCCTCTCTCTACGAGCAGTACTTC.

Only one count was recorded for this clone. The chain has TRBV18 and TRBJ2-5, with no clear D. This CDR3 comprises 14 residues. V was trimmed by 3 bases and J by 7 bases, leaving 15 bases between them. The germline CDR1 and CDR2 sequences are KGHSH and LQKENI. The CDR3 DNA reads TGTGCCAGCTCACCTACAGAATTAGGTGGGACCCAGTACTTC. This gives the protein CASSPTELGGTQYF. The full variable domain, completed using reference TRBV18 and TRBJ2-5, is NAGVMQNPRHLVRRRGQEARLRCSPMKGHSHVYWYRQLPEEGLKFMVYLQKENIIDESGMPKERFSAEFPKEGPSILRIQQVVRGDSAAYFCASSPTELGGTQYFGPGTRLLVL.

The chain links TRBV27 to TRBJ1-1, with D possibly matching TRBD1 (6 bases). The CDR3 runs to 13 residues. Germline V gene data show CDR1 as MNHEY and CDR2 as SMNVEV (reference sequence). V shed 2 bases and J shed 8 bases, with 12 bases lying between them. The CDR3 sequence is CASSLVRGGEAFF. The CDR3 DNA follows: TGTGCCAGCAGTTTAGTTCGAGGGGGAGAAGCTTTCTTT.

Here the CDR3 DNA reads TGTGCCAGCAGCTTCAGCACAGCAACCTCCTACGAGCAGTACTTC. Translating gives CASSFSTATSYEQYF. This sequence joins TRBV7-9 and TRBJ2-7, with no clear D. Germline V lookup: CDR1 SEHNR, CDR2 FQNEAQ (reference sequence). The CDR3 extends over 15 amino acids. V was shortened by 3 bases and J by 0 bases, with 12 bases between the two germline ends. The full variable domain, with the rest looked up from reference TRBV7-9 and TRBJ2-7, is DTGVSQNPRHKITKRGQNVTFRCDPISEHNRLYWYRQTLGQGPEFLTYFQNEAQLEKSRLLSDRFSAERPKGSFSTLEIQRTEQGDSAMYLCASSFSTATSYEQYFGPGTRLTVT.

CDR3 sequence (DNA): TGTGCCAGCAGCTTATTCGGACTTACGAACACTGAAGCTTTCTTT. As protein: CASSLFGLTNTEAFF. The rearrangement links TRBV7-2 to TRBJ1-1, with D hard to call. With 2 bases removed from V and 1 base from J, the gap between germline ends came to 11 bases. The length of the CDR3 is 15 residues. In germline, CDR1 is SGHTA, CDR2 FQGNSA.

The count of this clone is one. The chain uses TRBV7-2 and TRBJ2-5, with unresolved D. The V gene lost 3 bases and the J gene lost 2 bases, with 13 bases spanning the gap. CDR1 SGHTA and CDR2 FQGNSA come from the germline V gene. This CDR3 spans 15 amino acids. CDR3 DNA: TGTGCCAGCAGCTTTAGCCACCAGTCTCAAGAGACCCAGTACTTC. Its translation is CASSFSHQSQETQYF.

V gene TRBV10-3 combines with J gene TRBJ1-3; D is perhaps TRBD1 (6 bases). Germline-derived CDR1 and CDR2 are ENHRY and SYGVKD. The CDR3 loop spans 15 amino acids. V lost 0 bases and J 0 bases, leaving 6 bases between the germline ends. DNA of the CDR3: TGTGCCATCAGTGAGTCAGGGGGCTCTGGAAACACCATATATTTT. Translated, it gives CAISESGGSGNTIYF.